Only one count was recorded for the clone carrying this TCR beta chain. In the original workflow: For nucleated cells, counts were estimated from reference gene primer amplification. Clones were read by immunoSEQ multiplex PCR, and TCRdb kept only the in-frame ones, dropping some. The D gene and trimming were derived from the DNA, and the V and J assignments and clone size from that table. The sample holds around 110,000 clones, approximately 84% seen once. Germline V gene sequence: CDR1 LGHDT, CDR2 YNNKEL (reference sequence). The CDR3 length is 12 residues. Trimming removed 5 bases at V and 6 bases at J, with 8 bases between. The record originates from a study of blood T cell repertoires in COVID-19. Across the whole study: The samples span acute and convalescent COVID-19 from the United States, Italy and Spain. T cells, B-cell-depleted T cells, or PBMCs supplied cDNA or gDNA.

Sequencing used peripheral blood. The chain employs TRBV3-1 (or the pseudogene TRBV3-2) and TRBJ1-5; no definite D call. This sequence was found in a man in his 70s with active or convalescent COVID-19. CDR3 DNA sequence: TGTGCCAGCAGCGACCCAGGTCAGCCCCAGCATTTT. Translated: CASSDPGQPQHF.